This T cell receptor beta chain emerged from a study of prognosis after radiotherapy for stage I lung cancer. Germline CDR1 and CDR2: MNHEY and SVGEGT. The germline V and J ends were trimmed by 6 bases and 2 bases, with 25 bases remaining between them. CDR3 length: 18 residues. There are many counts of this clonotype. Multiplex PCR, run in two rounds, amplified TCR beta CDR3 from genomic DNA. Round one of PCR was performed, and it used primers specific to each TRBV and TRBJ gene. TCRdb used MiXCR to reprocess the multiplex PCR reads, holding one entry per CDR3 protein. The table shows about 15,000 distinct CDR3 sequences, with more than 15% occurring only once.

The origin of this receptor is a donor of 50 years or more with non-small cell lung cancer. This chain connects TRBV6-2 or TRBV6-3 to TRBJ2-5, with D uncertain. Sequenced here: PBMCs, sampled before or after stereotactic body radiation therapy (not recorded which). CDR3: CASSYPFRRRHLQETQYF. As DNA, the CDR3 is TGTGCCAGCAGCTACCCCTTTCGACGACGTCACCTACAAGAGACCCAGTACTTC.